The 20 T cell receptor beta chains presented below share a single source sample, sequenced in a study of blood T cell repertoires in COVID-19. The data were produced by immunoSEQ multiplex PCR, yet TCRdb's version contains in-frame clones alone and is incomplete. The sample records around 100,000 clones, roughly 85% being singletons. The specimen was peripheral blood. These receptors all stem from an older man with active or convalescent COVID-19.

The genes are TRBV4-1 and TRBJ2-1; 9 nucleotides align to TRBD2. Trimming at V came to 3 bases and at J to 7 bases, leaving 13 bases not matched to a gene. This CDR3 has 17 residues. Germline CDR1 and CDR2: MGHRA and YSYEKL. In DNA form, the CDR3 reads TGCGCCAGCAGCCAGGAAATCACTAGCGGGTGGGAAAATGAGCAGTTCTTC. Protein sequence: CASSQEITSGWENEQFF.

V and J are TRBV27 and TRBJ1-2, with 10 bases lining up with TRBD1. The V segment lost 2 bases and the J segment 11 bases; nucleotides outside the gene matches: 8. The CDR3 runs to 14 residues. The germline V gene encodes CDR1 MNHEY and CDR2 SMNVEV (reference sequence). The CDR3 sequence: CASSLVTTGGPYTF. Written as DNA, the CDR3 is TGTGCCAGCAGTTTAGTAACGACAGGGGGCCCTTACACCTTC.

The chain carries TRBV13 and TRBJ1-4; TRBD1 aligns across 8 bases. The germline CDR1 and CDR2 sequences are PRHDT and FYEKMQ (reference sequence). After removal of 4 bases from V and 5 bases from J, the junction contained 3 bases not matched to a gene. This CDR3 has 14 amino acids. CDR3 sequence (DNA): TGTGCCAGCAGCTCGGACAGGGAGAATGAAAAACTGTTTTTT. Translating gives CASSSDRENEKLFF.

The rearrangement uses TRBV18 and TRBJ1-6, with 7 bases aligning to TRBD1. The CDR3 consists of 15 residues. Trimming took 2 bases from V and 7 from J; bases not matched to a gene: 5. Germline V gene data show CDR1 as KGHSH and CDR2 as LQKENI. Here the CDR3 reads CASSPGGQVNSPLHF. CDR3 DNA sequence: TGTGCCAGCTCACCAGGTGGACAGGTGAATTCACCCCTCCACTTT.

The chain joins TRBV7-9 to TRBJ2-3; D is uncertain. This CDR3 contains 12 residues. Trimming cost V 8 bases and J 5 bases, with 11 bases left between them. Germline assignment: CDR1 SEHNR and CDR2 FQNEAQ (reference sequence). The CDR3 spells CASSYGGDTQYF. CDR3 DNA sequence: TGTGCCAGCTCCTACGGCGGAGATACGCAGTATTTT.

The chain combines TRBV11-2 with TRBJ1-2, with 7 positions matching TRBD1. V gave up 0 bases and J gave up 7 bases; unmatched junction bases: 5. This CDR3 has 14 amino acids. The germline V gene encodes CDR1 SGHAT and CDR2 FQNNGV. CDR3 in amino acids: CASSLDGTEAGYTF. CDR3 coding DNA: TGTGCCAGCAGCTTAGATGGGACAGAGGCTGGCTACACCTTC.

The gene calls are TRBV7-2 and TRBJ1-5; tentative D call: TRBD1 (5 bases). V was pared by 3 bases and J by 1 base, with 10 bases between. Germline CDR1 reads SGHTA; CDR2 reads FQGNSA. CDR3 length: 15 amino acids. This CDR3 reads CASSLLGGSNQPQHF. CDR3 nucleotides: TGTGCCAGCAGCTTGTTGGGGGGAAGCAATCAGCCCCAGCATTTT. The full variable domain, completed using reference TRBV7-2 and TRBJ1-5, is GAGVSQSPSNKVTEKGKDVELRCDPISGHTALYWYRQSLGQGLEFLIYFQGNSAPDKSGLPSDRFSAERTGGSVSTLTIQRTQQEDSAVYLCASSLLGGSNQPQHFGDGTRLSIL.

This clone was seen more than once but under ten times. Other nucleotide sequences in the sample specify the same CDR3. This sequence joins TRBV29-1 and TRBJ1-2, with 7 bases lining up with TRBD1. Germline V CDR1 and CDR2: SQVTM, ANQGSEA. The CDR3 is 13 amino acids. The V and J ends lost 5 bases and 3 bases, in that order; junction bases with no gene match: 6. The CDR3 sequence: CSVRTGGDYGYTF. The DNA of the CDR3 is TGCAGCGTTAGGACAGGAGGGGACTATGGCTACACCTTC.

This clone was detected only once. The chain has TRBV7-9 and TRBJ2-3, with 12 positions matching TRBD2. Trimming at V came to 2 bases and at J to 11 bases, leaving 8 bases not matched to a gene. This CDR3 contains 15 residues. Germline CDR1 SEHNR, CDR2 FQNEAQ (reference sequence). The CDR3 DNA reads as TGTGCCAGCAGCTTACTAGCGGGAGGGTTTTTCAAGCAGTATTTT. It codes for CASSLLAGGFFKQYF.

The chain uses TRBV5-1 and TRBJ2-1; D not resolved. Trimming took 0 bases from V and 1 from J, leaving 8 bases between them. The CDR3 covers 15 residues. CDR1 and CDR2 from the germline V gene are SGHRS and YFSETQ. The CDR3 reads CASSLGGNSYNEQFF. For the CDR3, the DNA is TGCGCCAGCAGCTTGGGCGGAAATTCCTACAATGAGCAGTTCTTC. The full variable domain, its missing parts supplied by reference TRBV5-1 and TRBJ2-1, is KAGVTQTPRYLIKTRGQQVTLSCSPISGHRSVSWYQQTPGQGLQFLFEYFSETQRNKGNFPGRFSGRQFSNSRSEMNVSTLELGDSALYLCASSLGGNSYNEQFFGPGTRLTVL.

This chain links TRBV9 with TRBJ2-1, with 7 bases fitting TRBD1. The CDR3 spans 15 residues. Germline V gives CDR1 SGDLS, CDR2 YYNGEE. V lost 4 bases and J lost 8; bases outside the gene matches: 12. The CDR3 here is CASSPVVGGGDEQFF. The CDR3 bases are TGTGCCAGCAGCCCAGTCGTAGGGGGCGGCGATGAGCAGTTCTTC. Combining the CDR3 with reference TRBV9 and TRBJ2-1 gives the whole variable domain DSGVTQTPKHLITATGQRVTLRCSPRSGDLSVYWYQQSLDQGLQFLIQYYNGEERAKGNILERFSAQQFPDLHSELNLSSLELGDSALYFCASSPVVGGGDEQFFGPGTRLTVL.

J is TRBJ1-5 and V is TRBV18; D unresolved. The CDR3 totals 13 residues. Germline V gene lookup returns CDR1 KGHSH and CDR2 LQKENI. V lost 6 bases and J 0 bases, leaving 6 bases between the germline ends. The CDR3 nucleotides are TGTGCCAGCTCTCCCTATAGCAATCAGCCCCAGCATTTT. Residues: CASSPYSNQPQHF.

V usage is TRBV6-5 and J usage is TRBJ2-3; 7 bases match TRBD2. This CDR3 region has 15 residues. With V trimmed by 5 bases and J by 2 bases, 7 bases remained unmatched. Germline V gene lookup returns CDR1 MNHEY and CDR2 SVGAGI. CDR3 in amino acids: CASSRLADVTDTQYF. CDR3 nucleotides: TGTGCCAGCAGTCGGCTAGCGGACGTCACAGATACGCAGTATTTT.

The V gene is TRBV15, the J gene TRBJ1-6; a weak D match, TRBD1 (6 bases). This CDR3 is 16 amino acids long. Between the trimmed V and J ends, which lost 0 bases and 5 bases, there was a span of 11 bases. Germline V gene lookup returns CDR1 LNHNV and CDR2 YYDKDF (reference sequence). The CDR3 region is CATSRDLDRNNSPLHF. The CDR3 bases are TGTGCCACCAGCAGAGATCTTGACAGGAATAATTCACCCCTCCACTTT.

This clone has just one count. The chain links TRBV7-9 to TRBJ2-3; tentative D call: TRBD2 (6 bases). The CDR3 sequence is 17 residues long. V was cut by 4 bases and J by 5 bases, with 22 bases left in between. CDR1 and CDR2 from the germline V gene are SEHNR and FQNEAQ (reference sequence). CDR3 sequence (DNA): TGTGCCAGCAGCTCGCCCTTGGCGGGAAGTACCGTAGATACGCAGTATTTT. Translated, it gives CASSSPLAGSTVDTQYF. Full variable domain (outside the CDR3, taken from reference TRBV7-9 and TRBJ2-3): DTGVSQNPRHKITKRGQNVTFRCDPISEHNRLYWYRQTLGQGPEFLTYFQNEAQLEKSRLLSDRFSAERPKGSFSTLEIQRTEQGDSAMYLCASSSPLAGSTVDTQYFGPGTRLTVL.

The CDR3 DNA sequence: TGTGCCAGCAGTCGGACAGGGCAATATCAGCCCCAGCATTTT. Amino acid sequence: CASSRTGQYQPQHF. The genes are TRBV28 and TRBJ1-5; 8 bases line up with TRBD1. V trimming: 5 bases; J trimming: 5 bases; junction bases outside the gene matches: 5. The germline CDR1 and CDR2 sequences are MDHEN and SYDVKM. The CDR3 sequence is 14 residues long. The full variable domain, its missing parts supplied by reference TRBV28 and TRBJ1-5, is DVKVTQSSRYLVKRTGEKVFLECVQDMDHENMFWYRQDPGLGLRLIYFSYDVKMKEKGDIPEGYSVSREKKERFSLILESASTNQTSMYLCASSRTGQYQPQHFGDGTRLSIL.

The J gene is TRBJ1-1, the V gene TRBV3-1 (or the pseudogene TRBV3-2); TRBD1 agrees at 8 bases. The germline V gene has CDR1 LGHDT and CDR2 YNNKEL (reference sequence). This CDR3 has 13 residues. V shed 4 bases and J 5 bases; nucleotides not matched to a gene: 3. The CDR3 bases are TGTGCCAGCAGCCGACAGGGGCGGACTGAAGCTTTCTTT. Translating gives CASSRQGRTEAFF.

This chain uses TRBV24-1 with TRBJ2-1; D remains ambiguous. CDR3 length equals 15 residues. Germline loops: CDR1 KGHDR, CDR2 SFDVKD. Trimming took off 2 bases at V and 12 bases at J, with 19 bases between the two ends. This chain's CDR3 is CATSDSRASPWVQFF. DNA of the CDR3: TGTGCCACCAGTGATTCTAGAGCTTCCCCGTGGGTGCAGTTCTTC.

Only a few counts were recorded for this clone. This chain joins TRBV7-9 and TRBJ2-1, with D perhaps matching TRBD1 (6 bases). The CDR3 has 14 amino acids. Deletions cut 6 bases from V and 5 bases from J, with 14 bases between. Germline lookup yields CDR1 SEHNR and CDR2 FQNEAQ (reference sequence). For the CDR3, the DNA is TGTGCCAGCAGGACAGGACAATTTGACAATGAGCAGTTCTTC. Encoded protein: CASRTGQFDNEQFF.

The chain links TRBV7-9 to TRBJ1-3; D not resolved. Trimming took off 2 bases at V and 0 bases at J, with 11 bases between the two ends. Per germline, CDR1 SEHNR and CDR2 FQNEAQ (reference sequence). The CDR3 has 16 amino acids. Here the CDR3 DNA reads TGTGCCAGCAGCTTATATGGAGCCAGCTCTGGAAACACCATATATTTT. Translated, it gives CASSLYGASSGNTIYF.